The rows below give T cell receptor beta chains drawn from one sample of a study of CD8 T cells in Susac syndrome. TCRdb passed the immunoSEQ multiplex PCR reads through MiXCR, listing each CDR3 protein once. The data show about 140,000 distinct CDR3 sequences, 85% to 95% seen once. The sequenced sample consisted of CD8+ T cells from PBMCs. The receptors were gathered from a human donor in good health. The CDR3 runs from the conserved cysteine through the conserved F or W. A D gene is named only where the DNA matches it firmly.

d_gene: NA
v_gene: TRBV19
CDR3aa: CASSIGSLSEQYF

d_gene: NA
v_gene: TRBV12-3/TRBV12-4
CDR3aa: CASSPKGTEAFF

d_gene: NA
v_gene: TRBV15
CDR3aa: CATSRGHSYGYTF

d_gene: NA
v_gene: TRBV20-1
CDR3aa: CSARERMMISGINIQYF

d_gene: TRBD2
v_gene: TRBV30
CDR3aa: CAWSERLAGVAGELFF

d_gene: NA
v_gene: TRBV27
CDR3aa: CASSFILVGGLQGTDTQYF

d_gene: TRBD2
v_gene: TRBV20-1
CDR3aa: CSATGLAGAYEQYF

d_gene: TRBD1
v_gene: TRBV28
CDR3aa: CASSLRGLRSYEQYF

d_gene: TRBD2
v_gene: TRBV6-5
CDR3aa: CASSYSWTSGSSVYEQYF

d_gene: NA
v_gene: TRBV4-3
CDR3aa: CASSLIAGSPYNEQFF

d_gene: NA
v_gene: TRBV5-1
CDR3aa: CASSLTGLEQYF

d_gene: TRBD1
v_gene: TRBV24-1
CDR3aa: CATSATGESAYEQYF

d_gene: NA
v_gene: TRBV6-5
CDR3aa: CASSWGRNTYEQYF

d_gene: NA
v_gene: TRBV15
CDR3aa: CATSKRIRTATYEQYF

d_gene: NA
v_gene: TRBV5-1
CDR3aa: CASSPWEMNTEAFF

d_gene: NA
v_gene: TRBV30
CDR3aa: CAWSVGFREQFF

d_gene: TRBD2
v_gene: TRBV5-1
CDR3aa: CASFRTSGSNEQFF

d_gene: TRBD1
v_gene: TRBV3-1
CDR3aa: CASSQSVQGAVYTGELFF

d_gene: TRBD2
v_gene: TRBV6-5
CDR3aa: CASGLGTSAYNEQFF

d_gene: NA
v_gene: TRBV3-1
CDR3aa: CASSQAGGPYNEQFF

d_gene: NA
v_gene: TRBV27
CDR3aa: CASFPRSTSGWTDTQYF

d_gene: NA
v_gene: TRBV29-1
CDR3aa: CSVDHGYNEQFF

d_gene: NA
v_gene: TRBV30
CDR3aa: CAAETGQSYGYTF

d_gene: NA
v_gene: TRBV7-3
CDR3aa: CASSPVLKGHNEQFF

d_gene: NA
v_gene: TRBV30
CDR3aa: CAWAPSPRDNEQFF

d_gene: TRBD2
v_gene: TRBV27
CDR3aa: CASSPLAGGGFYEQYF

d_gene: NA
v_gene: TRBV4-3
CDR3aa: CASSHYSDEKLFF

d_gene: NA
v_gene: TRBV20-1
CDR3aa: CSAQREFAYNEQFF

d_gene: NA
v_gene: TRBV7-9
CDR3aa: CASSPSGYGTYEQYF

d_gene: TRBD2
v_gene: TRBV9
CDR3aa: CASSVGTSGYNEQFF

d_gene: NA
v_gene: TRBV4-3
CDR3aa: CASSQGLPGTSTDTQYF

d_gene: TRBD1
v_gene: TRBV7-9
CDR3aa: CASSSIRGLGYTF

d_gene: TRBD2
v_gene: TRBV9
CDR3aa: CASSGAGEAYNEQFF

d_gene: NA
v_gene: TRBV12-3/TRBV12-4
CDR3aa: CASSLAGTLETYNEQFF

d_gene: NA
v_gene: TRBV5-1
CDR3aa: CASSLGTRTSTDTQYF

d_gene: NA
v_gene: TRBV30
CDR3aa: CAWSPRAHEQYF

d_gene: TRBD1
v_gene: TRBV4-3
CDR3aa: CASSPEGTGPYEQYF

d_gene: TRBD1
v_gene: TRBV27
CDR3aa: CASSLGQGLYEQYF

d_gene: TRBD1
v_gene: TRBV20-1
CDR3aa: CSAAGTESNQPQHF

d_gene: NA
v_gene: TRBV7-9
CDR3aa: CASSLARHPYNEQFF

d_gene: TRBD2
v_gene: TRBV6-2/TRBV6-3
CDR3aa: CASSYGGLARNEQFF